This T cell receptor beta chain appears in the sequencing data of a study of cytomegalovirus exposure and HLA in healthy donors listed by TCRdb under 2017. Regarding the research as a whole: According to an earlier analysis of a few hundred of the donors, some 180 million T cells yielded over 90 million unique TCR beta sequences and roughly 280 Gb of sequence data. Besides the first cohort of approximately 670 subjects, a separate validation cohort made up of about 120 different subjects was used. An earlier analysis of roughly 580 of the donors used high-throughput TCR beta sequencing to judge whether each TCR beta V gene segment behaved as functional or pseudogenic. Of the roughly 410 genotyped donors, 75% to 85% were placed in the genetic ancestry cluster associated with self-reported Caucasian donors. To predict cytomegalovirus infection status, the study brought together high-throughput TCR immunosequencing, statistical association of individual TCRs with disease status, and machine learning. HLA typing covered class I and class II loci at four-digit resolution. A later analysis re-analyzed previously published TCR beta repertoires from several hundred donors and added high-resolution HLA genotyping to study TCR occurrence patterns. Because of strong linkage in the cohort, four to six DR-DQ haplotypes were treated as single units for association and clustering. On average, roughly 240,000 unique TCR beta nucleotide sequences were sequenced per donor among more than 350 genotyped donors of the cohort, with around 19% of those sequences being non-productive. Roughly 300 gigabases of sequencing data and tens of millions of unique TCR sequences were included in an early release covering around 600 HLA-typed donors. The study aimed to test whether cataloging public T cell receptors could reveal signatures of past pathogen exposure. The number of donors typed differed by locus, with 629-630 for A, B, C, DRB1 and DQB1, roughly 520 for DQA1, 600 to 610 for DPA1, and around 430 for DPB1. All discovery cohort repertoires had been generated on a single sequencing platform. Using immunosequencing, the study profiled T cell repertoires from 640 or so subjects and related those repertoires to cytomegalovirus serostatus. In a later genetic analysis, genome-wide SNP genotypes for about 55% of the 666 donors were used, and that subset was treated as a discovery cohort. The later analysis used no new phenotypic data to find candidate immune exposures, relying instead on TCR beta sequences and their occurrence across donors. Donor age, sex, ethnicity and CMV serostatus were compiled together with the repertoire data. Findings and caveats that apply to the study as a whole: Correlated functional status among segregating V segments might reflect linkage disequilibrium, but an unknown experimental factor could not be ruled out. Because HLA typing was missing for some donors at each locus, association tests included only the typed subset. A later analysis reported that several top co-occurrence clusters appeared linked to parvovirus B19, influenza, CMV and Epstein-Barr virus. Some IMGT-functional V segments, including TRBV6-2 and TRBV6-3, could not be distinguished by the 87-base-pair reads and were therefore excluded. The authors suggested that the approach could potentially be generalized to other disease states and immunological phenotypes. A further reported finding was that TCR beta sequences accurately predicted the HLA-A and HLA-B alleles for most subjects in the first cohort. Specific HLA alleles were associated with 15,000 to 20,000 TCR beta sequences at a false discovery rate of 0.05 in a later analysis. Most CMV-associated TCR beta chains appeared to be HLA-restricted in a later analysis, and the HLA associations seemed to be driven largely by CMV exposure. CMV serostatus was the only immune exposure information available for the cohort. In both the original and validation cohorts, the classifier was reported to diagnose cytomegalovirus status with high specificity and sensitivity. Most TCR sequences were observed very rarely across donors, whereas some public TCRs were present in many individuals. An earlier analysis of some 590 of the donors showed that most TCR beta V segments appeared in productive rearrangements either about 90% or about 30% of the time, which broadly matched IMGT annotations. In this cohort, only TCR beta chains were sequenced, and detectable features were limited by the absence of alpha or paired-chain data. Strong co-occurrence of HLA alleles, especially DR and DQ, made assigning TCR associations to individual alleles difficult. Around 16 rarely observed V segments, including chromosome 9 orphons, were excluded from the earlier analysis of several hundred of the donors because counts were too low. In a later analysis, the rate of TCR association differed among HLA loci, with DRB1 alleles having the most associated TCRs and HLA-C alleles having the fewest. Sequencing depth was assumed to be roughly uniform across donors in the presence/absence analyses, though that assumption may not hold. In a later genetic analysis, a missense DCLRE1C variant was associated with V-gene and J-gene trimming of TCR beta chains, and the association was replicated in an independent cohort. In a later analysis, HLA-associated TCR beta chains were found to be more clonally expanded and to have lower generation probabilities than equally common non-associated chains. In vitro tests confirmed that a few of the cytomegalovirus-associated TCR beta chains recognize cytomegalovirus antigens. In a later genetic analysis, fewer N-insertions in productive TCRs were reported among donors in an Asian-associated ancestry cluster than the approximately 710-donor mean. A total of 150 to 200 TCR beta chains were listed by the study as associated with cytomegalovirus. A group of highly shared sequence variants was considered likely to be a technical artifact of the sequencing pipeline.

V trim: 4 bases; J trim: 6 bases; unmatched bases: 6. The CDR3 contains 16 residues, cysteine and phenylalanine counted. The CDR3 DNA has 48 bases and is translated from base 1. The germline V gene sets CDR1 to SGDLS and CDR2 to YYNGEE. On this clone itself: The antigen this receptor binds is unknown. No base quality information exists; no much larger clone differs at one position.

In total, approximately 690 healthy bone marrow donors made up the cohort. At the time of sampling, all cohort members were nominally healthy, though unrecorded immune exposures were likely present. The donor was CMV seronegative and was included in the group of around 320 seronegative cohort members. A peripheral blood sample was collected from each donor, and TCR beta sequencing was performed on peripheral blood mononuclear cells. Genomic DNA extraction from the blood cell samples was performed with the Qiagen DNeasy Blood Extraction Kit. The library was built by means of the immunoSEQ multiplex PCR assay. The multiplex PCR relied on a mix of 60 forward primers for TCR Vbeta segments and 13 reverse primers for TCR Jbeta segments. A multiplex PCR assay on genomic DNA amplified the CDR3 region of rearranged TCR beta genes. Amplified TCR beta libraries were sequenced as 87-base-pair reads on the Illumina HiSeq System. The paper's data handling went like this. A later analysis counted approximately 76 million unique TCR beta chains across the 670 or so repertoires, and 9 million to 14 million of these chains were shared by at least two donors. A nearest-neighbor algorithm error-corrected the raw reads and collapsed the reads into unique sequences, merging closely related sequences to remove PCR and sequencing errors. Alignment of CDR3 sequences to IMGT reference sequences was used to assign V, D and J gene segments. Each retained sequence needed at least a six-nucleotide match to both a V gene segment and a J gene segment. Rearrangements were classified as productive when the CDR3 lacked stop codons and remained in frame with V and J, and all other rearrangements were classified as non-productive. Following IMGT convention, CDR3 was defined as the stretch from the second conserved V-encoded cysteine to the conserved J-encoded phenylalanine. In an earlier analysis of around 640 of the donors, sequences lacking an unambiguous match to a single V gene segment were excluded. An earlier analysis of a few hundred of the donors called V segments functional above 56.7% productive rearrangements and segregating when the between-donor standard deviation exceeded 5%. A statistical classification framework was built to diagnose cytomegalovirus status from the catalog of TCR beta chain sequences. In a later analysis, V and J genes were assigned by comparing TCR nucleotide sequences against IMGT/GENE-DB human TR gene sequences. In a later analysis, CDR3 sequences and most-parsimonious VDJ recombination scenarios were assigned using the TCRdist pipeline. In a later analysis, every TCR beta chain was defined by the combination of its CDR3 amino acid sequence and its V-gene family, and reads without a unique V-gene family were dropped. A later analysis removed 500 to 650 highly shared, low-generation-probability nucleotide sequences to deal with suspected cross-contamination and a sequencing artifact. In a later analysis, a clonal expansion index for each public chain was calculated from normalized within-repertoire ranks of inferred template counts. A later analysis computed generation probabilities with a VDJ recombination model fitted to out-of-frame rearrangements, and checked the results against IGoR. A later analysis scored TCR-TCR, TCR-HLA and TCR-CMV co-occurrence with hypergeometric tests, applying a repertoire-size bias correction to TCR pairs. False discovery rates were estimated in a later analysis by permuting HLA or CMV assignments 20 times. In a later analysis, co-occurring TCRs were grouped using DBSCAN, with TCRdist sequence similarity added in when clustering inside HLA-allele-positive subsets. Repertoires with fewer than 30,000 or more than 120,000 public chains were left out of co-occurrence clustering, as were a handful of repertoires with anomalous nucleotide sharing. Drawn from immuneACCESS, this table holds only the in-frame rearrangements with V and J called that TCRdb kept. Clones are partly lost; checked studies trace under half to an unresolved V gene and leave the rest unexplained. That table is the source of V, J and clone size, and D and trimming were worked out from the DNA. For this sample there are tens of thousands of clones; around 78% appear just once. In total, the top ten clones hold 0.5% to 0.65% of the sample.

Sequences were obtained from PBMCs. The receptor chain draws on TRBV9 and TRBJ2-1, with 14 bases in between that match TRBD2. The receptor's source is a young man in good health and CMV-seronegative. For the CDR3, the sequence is CASSTTGTSGGNEQFF. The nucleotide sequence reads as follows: TGTGCCAGCAGCACAACCGGGACTAGCGGGGGCAATGAGCAGTTCTTC.